Detailed here is one T cell receptor (beta chain). Its antigen is still unknown. The naive CD8 fraction comprised CD45RO-negative cells positively selected for CCR7 and excluded terminally differentiated effector memory CD45RA+ cells. This entry is derived from a study of shared clonotypes between healthy human individuals. General study points: Shared clonotypes: roughly 4.7% naive CD4, around 3.5% naive CD8, about 2.4% memory CD4, 0.4% to 0.5% memory CD8. Generally, estimated richness proved larger in naive subsets than it did in memory subsets.

This CDR3 has 16 amino acids. Genomic DNA of each subset was evenly split across several immunoSEQ plates. TCRdb's table, derived via immunoSEQ multiplex PCR, lists solely in-frame clones and lacks some. The data show about 2.1 million clones, with 80% to 95% seen just once and roughly 1.7% held by the top ten. The sequenced sample was naive CD8+ T cells from PBMCs. The chain has TRBV21-1 and TRBJ2-7; TRBD2 reflects the table's D call only, with no check against the DNA. TRBV21-1 is labeled a pseudogene. The TCR sequence derives from a man aged 18 to 29 in good health. Some clones in this sample may be carry-over from other donors' samples. This CDR3 is CASSKAGRTSGYEQYF. CDR3 bases: TGTGCCAGCAGCAAAGCCGGGAGGACTAGCGGCTACGAGCAGTACTTC.